A single sample gave rise to the 32 T cell receptor beta chains below, sequenced in a study of tissue T cells after allogeneic stem cell transplantation. The method was immunoSEQ multiplex PCR; TCRdb's version includes in-frame clones alone and lacks a portion of them. The top ten hold approximately 8% of the sample, which has under 30,000 clones, around four fifths seen once. Material: tissue from the ileum, obtained at autopsy. The receptors were sampled from a female donor of 60 years or more with lung cancer.

This sequence joins TRBV10-1 and TRBJ2-5; 11 nucleotides align to TRBD2. With V trimmed by 8 bases and J by 5 bases, 16 bases remained unmatched. CDR1 is WNHNN and CDR2 is SYGVQD in the germline V gene (reference sequence). The CDR3 length is 17 residues. CDR3 DNA sequence: TGCGCCAGCCCTCAGACAATAGCGGGGGGGATTCCGGAGACCCAGTACTTC. This translates into CASPQTIAGGIPETQYF.

In this sample, this clone turned up once. The junction departs from the called germline gene at one end, perhaps through a read error. This chain uses TRBV7-7 with TRBJ2-5; 9 nucleotides agree with TRBD1. There are 15 residues in the CDR3. Germline loops: CDR1 SSHAT, CDR2 FNYEAQ (reference sequence). CDR3 nucleotide sequence: TGTGCTAGCAGCGACAACAGGGGGCAGGGAGAGACCCAGTACTTC. The encoded protein is CASSDNRGQGETQYF.

CDR3 DNA: TGTGCCAGCAGCCGAGACGGGGGTTCACCCCTCCACTTT. Protein: CASSRDGGSPLHF. The J gene is TRBJ1-6, the V gene TRBV3-1 (or the pseudogene TRBV3-2), with a tentative D call TRBD1 (5 bases). The V end was cut by 4 bases, the J end by 9 bases, with 10 bases between. This CDR3 contains 13 residues. Germline V gives CDR1 LGHDT, CDR2 YNNKEL (reference sequence).

Only a few counts were recorded for this clone. The DNA of the CDR3 is TGTGCCATCAGTGAGCCGGGCTCGCCGAGCACAGATACGCAGTATTTT. As protein: CAISEPGSPSTDTQYF. The chain uses TRBV10-3 and TRBJ2-3; D gene unclear. The CDR3 has 16 amino acids. Germline CDR1 and CDR2: ENHRY and SYGVKD. V was pared by 2 bases and J by 0 bases, with 12 bases between.

The chain links TRBV4-2 to TRBJ1-5; D unclear. Deletions cut 3 bases from V and 3 bases from J, with 12 bases between. The CDR3 is 15 amino acids. From germline, CDR1 is LGHNA and CDR2 YNFKEQ. The CDR3 loop is CASSQAPGYNQPQHF. CDR3 DNA: TGTGCCAGCAGCCAGGCTCCGGGATACAATCAGCCCCAGCATTTT.

The CDR3 protein is CASSPPSGPQDTQYF. The CDR3, as DNA: TGCGCCAGCAGCCCCCCCAGCGGGCCTCAAGATACGCAGTATTTT. The V gene is TRBV5-1, the J gene TRBJ2-3, with a tentative D call TRBD2 (6 bases). Germline-derived CDR1 and CDR2 are SGHRS and YFSETQ. V was pared by 4 bases and J by 5 bases, with 17 bases between. The CDR3 contains 15 residues.

This chain joins TRBV5-6 and TRBJ1-3; 8 bases are a match to TRBD1. CDR3 length: 14 amino acids. CDR1 and CDR2 (germline): SGHDT, YYEEEE. V gave up 4 bases and J gave up 5 bases; unmatched junction bases: 5. The CDR3 loop is CASSQDRGRNTIYF. Written as DNA, the CDR3 is TGTGCCAGCAGCCAAGACAGGGGACGAAACACCATATATTTT.

This sequence joins TRBV7-9 and TRBJ1-5, with unresolved D. V was trimmed by 5 bases and J by 11 bases, leaving 19 bases between them. The CDR3 is made up of 14 amino acids. Per germline, CDR1 SEHNR and CDR2 FQNEAQ (reference sequence). In nucleotides, the CDR3 is TGTGCCAGCAGCAACCTGGACGGATTCCAAGCCCAGCATTTT. Protein sequence: CASSNLDGFQAQHF.

The rearrangement uses TRBV4-3 and TRBJ1-5; no clear D. This CDR3 region has 15 residues. Germline lookup yields CDR1 LGHNA and CDR2 YSLEER. V lost 4 bases, J lost 0 bases, and 10 bases lay in between. DNA of the CDR3: TGCGCCAGCAGCCCGCAGGTTAATAGCAATCAGCCCCAGCATTTT. This translates into CASSPQVNSNQPQHF.

The rearrangement uses TRBV18 and TRBJ1-5, with a tentative D call TRBD1 (5 bases). The CDR3 runs to 13 residues. The germline CDR1 and CDR2 sequences are KGHSH and LQKENI. V dropped 6 bases and J dropped 9 bases, with 15 bases sitting between them. CDR3 DNA: TGTGCCAGCTCCCGGGACGGGGAAGGGCCCCAGCATTTT. Its translation: CASSRDGEGPQHF.

The V call is TRBV25-1, the J call TRBJ2-3; 7 bases align to TRBD1. The trim removed 6 bases at V and 11 bases at J, leaving 8 bases unmatched. Per the germline V gene, CDR1 is MGHDK and CDR2 is SYGVNS. The CDR3 is 12 residues long. CDR3 region: CASRPTGSMQYF. DNA of the CDR3: TGTGCCAGCAGGCCGACAGGGTCAATGCAGTATTTT.

This sequence joins TRBV10-2 and TRBJ2-1, with 7 bases lining up with TRBD2. CDR1 is WSHSY, CDR2 SAAADI, per germline. This CDR3 is built from 13 residues. V lost 8 bases and J lost 5; bases outside the gene matches: 6. CDR3 DNA: TGCGCCAGCCAGCGGGGCAGAAACAATGAGCAGTTCTTC. It encodes CASQRGRNNEQFF.

The CDR3 bases are TGTGCCAGCAGCTTAGTAGGGGGCCTCTACAATGAGCAGTTCTTC. This codes for CASSLVGGLYNEQFF. This chain links TRBV7-2 with TRBJ2-1, with 7 nucleotides matching TRBD1. Germline values: CDR1 SGHTA, CDR2 FQGNSA. CDR3 length equals 15 residues. V trimming: 1 base; J trimming: 3 bases; junction bases outside the gene matches: 3.

The rearrangement links TRBV4-1 to TRBJ2-5; D is uncertain. The CDR3 is 14 amino acids. CDR1 and CDR2 (germline): MGHRA, YSYEKL. V was trimmed by 0 bases and J by 8 bases, leaving 13 bases between them. CDR3 nucleotides: TGCGCCAGCAGCCAAGATACAGTGGGAATCACCCAGTACTTC. Its translation is CASSQDTVGITQYF.

In its sample, this clone ranks as medium-sized. This chain connects TRBV14 to TRBJ1-2; D is possibly TRBD1 (5 bases). Trimming pared 0 bases from V and 4 bases from J, leaving 12 bases between. This CDR3 has 15 residues. In germline, CDR1 is SGHDN, CDR2 FVKESK. The CDR3 is CASSQEIWGTYGYTF. Written as DNA, the CDR3 is TGTGCCAGCAGCCAAGAAATATGGGGCACCTATGGCTACACCTTC.

This clone was recorded a few times. The chain joins TRBV19 to TRBJ1-5; 7 nucleotides line up with TRBD1. Germline lookup yields CDR1 LNHDA and CDR2 SQIVND (reference sequence). The CDR3 length is 14 residues. The V segment lost 10 bases and the J segment 6 bases; nucleotides outside the gene matches: 12. CDR3 in amino acids: CATKGAMGPQPQHF. CDR3 in DNA: TGTGCCACCAAGGGGGCGATGGGTCCTCAGCCCCAGCATTTT.

This chain links TRBV4-1 with TRBJ2-6; D unclear. The V and J ends lost 3 bases and 4 bases respectively, with 13 bases between them. Per the germline V gene, CDR1 is MGHRA and CDR2 is YSYEKL. The CDR3 contains 16 residues. The CDR3 coding sequence is TGCGCCAGCAGCCAGTCAAGGGTCTCCGGGGCCAACGTCCTGACTTTC. It specifies CASSQSRVSGANVLTF.

The rearrangement links TRBV5-1 to TRBJ2-2; no definite D call. The CDR3 is 15 residues long. V shed 1 base and J shed 2 bases, with 9 bases lying between them. Germline CDR1 SGHRS, CDR2 YFSETQ. The CDR3 DNA reads as TGCGCCAGCAGCTTGAGTGACGAAAACACCGGGGAGCTGTTTTTT. Translating gives CASSLSDENTGELFF. Full variable domain (outside the CDR3, taken from reference TRBV5-1 and TRBJ2-2): KAGVTQTPRYLIKTRGQQVTLSCSPISGHRSVSWYQQTPGQGLQFLFEYFSETQRNKGNFPGRFSGRQFSNSRSEMNVSTLELGDSALYLCASSLSDENTGELFFGEGSRLTVL.

The chain has TRBV11-3 and TRBJ2-5; D is unresolved. Trimming removed 1 base from V and 5 bases from J, with 5 bases in between. The CDR3 is made up of 12 amino acids. Germline CDR1 reads SGHNT; CDR2 reads YENEEA. The CDR3 protein is CASSLAWETQYF. The CDR3 nucleotides read TGTGCCAGCAGCTTAGCATGGGAGACCCAGTACTTC.

This rearrangement joins TRBV19 to TRBJ2-5, with D unresolved. In germline, CDR1 is LNHDA, CDR2 SQIVND (reference sequence). The CDR3 length is 13 residues. V shed 5 bases and J shed 3 bases, with 10 bases lying between them. The CDR3 DNA reads TGTGCCAGTAGTTACGGACGGGAAGAGACCCAGTACTTC. Amino acids: CASSYGREETQYF. The full variable domain, its missing parts supplied by reference TRBV19 and TRBJ2-5, is DGGITQSPKYLFRKEGQNVTLSCEQNLNHDAMYWYRQDPGQGLRLIYYSQIVNDFQKGDIAEGYSVSREKKESFPLTVTSAQKNPTAFYLCASSYGREETQYFGPGTRLLVL.

The gene calls are TRBV2 and TRBJ2-2, with a tentative D call TRBD1 (5 bases). CDR1 is SNHLY, CDR2 FYNNEI, per germline. Between the trimmed V and J ends, which lost 6 bases and 4 bases, there was a span of 9 bases. CDR3 length: 13 residues. The CDR3 spells CASSRTPTGELFF. DNA of the CDR3: TGTGCCAGCAGCCGGACACCCACCGGGGAGCTGTTTTTT.

This clone is medium-sized within its sample. This chain uses TRBV2 with TRBJ2-2, with no clear D. The V end was cut by 3 bases, the J end by 9 bases, with 8 bases between. This CDR3 is 12 amino acids long. The germline gives CDR1 SNHLY, CDR2 FYNNEI. The CDR3 is CASSDPPRELFF. CDR3 DNA sequence: TGTGCCAGCAGTGACCCCCCCAGGGAGCTGTTTTTT.

In its sample, this clone ranks as medium-sized. At one end the junction does not follow the germline gene, possibly because of a read error. The V and J genes are TRBV7-9 and TRBJ2-7, with D perhaps matching TRBD1 (6 bases). The CDR3 runs 12 residues. Germline CDR1 is SEHNR and CDR2 is FQNEAQ (reference sequence). CDR3 DNA sequence: TGTGCCAGCAGCCTAGGAGCACAGGGTGTCGAGTTC. This codes for CASSLGAQGVEF. Using reference TRBV7-9 and TRBJ2-7 for the parts outside the CDR3, the full variable domain is DTGVSQNPRHKITKRGQNVTFRCDPISEHNRLYWYRQTLGQGPEFLTYFQNEAQLEKSRLLSDRFSAERPKGSFSTLEIQRTEQGDSAMYLCASSLGAQGVEFGPGTRLTVT.

About this clone: One end of the junction varies from germline; a read error may be responsible. The chain links TRBV6-7 to TRBJ2-7; the D is unclear. TRBV6-7 is identified as an open reading frame with a role that is uncertain. The CDR3 is made up of 12 amino acids. The CDR3 DNA follows: TGTGCCAGCAGTTACTCGAAAGAGGACGGAGTTTTC. It translates to CASSYSKEDGVF.

The gene calls are TRBV15 and TRBJ1-3; no clear D gene. V dropped 0 bases and J dropped 6 bases, with 3 bases sitting between them. The CDR3 sequence is 12 residues long. The germline CDR1 and CDR2 sequences are LNHNV and YYDKDF (reference sequence). CDR3 in amino acids: CATSRDVNTIYF. For the CDR3, the DNA is TGTGCCACCAGCAGAGATGTAAACACCATATATTTT.

The chain combines TRBV30 with TRBJ2-3; TRBD2 agrees at 7 bases. The CDR3 has 15 residues. V shed 5 bases, J shed 0 bases, and the junction held 8 bases outside the gene matches. The germline V gene encodes CDR1 GTSNPN and CDR2 SVGIG (reference sequence). The CDR3 is CAWVNGGTSTDTQYF. The CDR3 DNA follows: TGTGCCTGGGTCAACGGGGGGACGAGCACAGATACGCAGTATTTT.

The V call is TRBV5-5, the J call TRBJ2-1; TRBD2 might be the D (5 bases). The CDR3 is 13 amino acids. Per germline, CDR1 SGHKS and CDR2 YYEKEE (reference sequence). V lost 3 bases and J lost 14, with 18 bases in between. CDR3 nucleotides: TGTGCCAGCAGCTCCGGAGGTCTCCACGTGGAGTTCTTC. This codes for CASSSGGLHVEFF.

The gene calls are TRBV5-1 and TRBJ2-2, with TRBD2 matching 14 bases. Germline trimming cut 6 bases from V and 4 bases from J; bases unmatched to any gene: 5. CDR3 length equals 16 residues. CDR1 is SGHRS and CDR2 is YFSETQ in the germline V gene. CDR3 DNA: TGCGCCAGCACGACTAGCGGGAGGGTTGGCACCGGGGAGCTGTTTTTT. Translation: CASTTSGRVGTGELFF.

This clone appeared a single time. The chain has TRBV19 and TRBJ1-2; 10 positions match TRBD1. Germline CDR1 and CDR2: LNHDA and SQIVND (reference sequence). The V and J ends lost 5 bases and 7 bases, in that order; junction bases with no gene match: 4. The CDR3 length is 13 residues. CDR3: CASSSRDRGGYTF. The DNA for the CDR3 is TGTGCCAGTAGTTCCCGGGACAGGGGTGGCTACACCTTC.

CDR3 DNA sequence: TGTGCCAGCAATCCACCGGGACAGGGATATTGGGGCACTGAAGCTTTCTTT. This gives the protein CASNPPGQGYWGTEAFF. The J gene is TRBJ1-1, the V gene TRBV2; 9 nucleotides align to TRBD1. Unmatched junction bases numbered 16, after V lost 7 bases and J lost 4 bases. This CDR3 region has 17 residues. Germline V CDR1 and CDR2: SNHLY, FYNNEI.

The J gene is TRBJ1-1, the V gene TRBV30; 9 nucleotides line up with TRBD1. The germline CDR1 and CDR2 sequences are GTSNPN and SVGIG (reference sequence). The CDR3 loop spans 14 amino acids. The J segment lost 1 base and the V segment lost 2 bases, leaving 2 bases of the junction unmatched. The CDR3 region is CAWSTGQGNTEAFF. The CDR3 nucleotides are TGTGCCTGGAGTACGGGACAGGGGAACACTGAAGCTTTCTTT.

The V call is TRBV19, the J call TRBJ2-1; TRBD2 matches at 8 bases. This CDR3 has 15 amino acids. Germline CDR1 LNHDA, CDR2 SQIVND (reference sequence). J gave up 5 bases and V 3 bases, and 6 bases lay outside the gene matches. Here the CDR3 reads CASSMPGLVDNEQFF. The CDR3, as DNA: TGTGCCAGTAGTATGCCGGGACTAGTGGACAATGAGCAGTTCTTC.